This TCR beta chain was observed in a study of CD8+CD57+ T cells in acquired aplastic anemia. Overall study: Mean yield of DNA from sorted CD4+ and CD8+ cells was around 3 ug. General study results and limits: Researchers report that twenty-nine CD8+ CDR3 sequences appeared in both patients and controls. Controls and patients did not differ significantly in CD8+ Simpson's diversity.

Comments on this clonotype: The target antigen is unknown.

The V gene lost 5 bases and the J gene lost 7 bases, with 12 bases spanning the gap. The CDR3 is 13 residues long. Germline V gene data show CDR1 as SEHNR and CDR2 as FQNEAQ (reference sequence). Genomic DNA was employed as the template in profiling TCR beta VDJ and CDR3. MiXCR, applied by TCRdb to the reads, yields one record per CDR3 protein. The sample lists roughly 180,000 distinct CDR3 sequences, approximately 49% occurring once. This receptor was taken from a human donor in good health. The sample comprised sorted CD4+, CD8+, or CD8+CD57+ T cells (not recorded which) from PBMCs. V usage is TRBV7-9 and J usage is TRBJ2-1; D ambiguous. The CDR3 coding sequence is TGTGCCAGCAGCACCAAACAGAGGAATGAGCAGTTCTTC. Translation: CASSTKQRNEQFF.